These 19 T cell receptor beta chains were sequenced from one sample in a study of lymphopenia after photon versus proton radiotherapy. The data were produced by immunoSEQ multiplex PCR, yet TCRdb's version contains in-frame clones alone and is incomplete. Here the sample spans around 55,000 clones, 84% being singletons. Specimen: peripheral blood, collected from a patient treated with proton-based radiotherapy. The source is a man aged 55 to 70 with pancreatic cancer.

The chain employs TRBV5-4 and TRBJ2-2, with TRBD2 matching over 7 bases. This CDR3 spans 16 amino acids. The junction had 8 bases not matched to a gene; V was cut back by 4 bases and J by 2 bases. In germline, CDR1 is SGHNT, CDR2 YYREEE (reference sequence). As DNA, the CDR3 is TGTGCCAGCAGCGCCCCTTCGGGACTAAACACCGGGGAGCTGTTTTTT. This codes for CASSAPSGLNTGELFF.

The chain recombines TRBV29-1 with TRBJ2-7; 7 positions agree with TRBD1. This CDR3 region has 15 residues. Per the germline V gene, CDR1 is SQVTM and CDR2 is ANQGSEA. Trimming at V came to 8 bases and at J to 1 base, leaving 14 bases not matched to a gene. The CDR3 sequence is CSTRGTADDSYEQYF. The CDR3 DNA is TGCAGCACCAGGGGGACCGCCGATGATTCCTACGAGCAGTACTTC.

The chain couples TRBV6-5 to TRBJ1-5, with 7 bases fitting TRBD1. The J segment lost 4 bases and the V segment lost 6 bases, leaving 9 bases of the junction unmatched. This CDR3 has 15 amino acids. Germline CDR1 reads MNHEY; CDR2 reads SVGAGI. CDR3 in amino acids: CASSNQGVGNQPQHF. CDR3 bases: TGTGCCAGCAGCAATCAGGGGGTAGGGAATCAGCCCCAGCATTTT.

V usage is TRBV6-6 and J usage is TRBJ2-5; D is ambiguous. In germline, CDR1 is MNHNY, CDR2 SVGAGI (reference sequence). The CDR3 has 14 residues. Trimming pared 5 bases from V and 5 bases from J, leaving 15 bases between. This CDR3 is CASSTGFIRETQYF. The CDR3 DNA reads TGTGCCAGCAGTACCGGTTTTATTCGGGAGACCCAGTACTTC.

This clone was seen once. The chain employs TRBV28 and TRBJ2-7; D remains ambiguous. The CDR3 totals 12 residues. V gave up 3 bases and J gave up 4 bases, with 7 bases separating them. Per germline, CDR1 MDHEN and CDR2 SYDVKM. The CDR3 reads CASSLAAYEQYF. CDR3 coding DNA: TGTGCCAGCAGTTTGGCAGCATACGAGCAGTACTTC.

The CDR3 protein is CASRLTGAQETQYF. CDR3 nucleotides: TGTGCCAGCAGACTGACAGGGGCCCAAGAGACCCAGTACTTC. This chain links TRBV6-1 with TRBJ2-5; TRBD1 agrees at 8 bases. Germline CDR1 MNHNS, CDR2 SASEGT. With V trimmed by 6 bases and J by 1 base, 4 bases remained unmatched. This CDR3 has 14 amino acids.

This clone was recorded only once. The J gene is TRBJ1-2, the V gene TRBV9; D possibly corresponds to TRBD1 (6 bases). Germline V gives CDR1 SGDLS, CDR2 YYNGEE. The length of the CDR3 is 14 residues. Trimming left V 3 bases short and J 6 bases short, with 15 bases between. CDR3 bases: TGTGCCAGCAGCGCCAGAGGGGGGGCAAATGGCTACACCTTC. Amino acid sequence: CASSARGGANGYTF.

The CDR3 DNA reads as TGTGCCAGCGCGGGACTAGCGGGATGGGGGGATGAGCAGTTCTTC. Translated: CASAGLAGWGDEQFF. This sequence joins TRBV9 and TRBJ2-1; 13 bases align to TRBD2. Germline CDR1 is SGDLS and CDR2 is YYNGEE. CDR3 length: 15 amino acids. J was trimmed by 8 bases and V by 7 bases; bases with no gene match: 9.

V gene TRBV5-3 combines with J gene TRBJ2-7; unclear D gene. TRBV5-3 is given ORF status, its function remaining uncertain. The CDR3 loop spans 10 amino acids. The germline V and J ends were trimmed by 2 bases and 7 bases, with 4 bases remaining between them. CDR3 nucleotides: TGTGCCAGAAGCTTCTTTGAGCAGTACTTC. Protein sequence: CARSFFEQYF.

This rearrangement joins TRBV4-1 to TRBJ2-7, with no clear D. The CDR3 spans 14 residues. Germline CDR1 and CDR2: MGHRA and YSYEKL. The V gene lost 0 bases and the J gene lost 7 bases, with 13 bases spanning the gap. CDR3 sequence (DNA): TGCGCCAGCAGCCAAGATCCTGGCCTGCTGGAGCAGTACTTC. Protein product: CASSQDPGLLEQYF.

As concerns this clone: One junction end does not reproduce the germline sequence, and a read error may be involved. The V call is TRBV11-2, the J call TRBJ2-1; possibly TRBD2 for D (7 bases). CDR3 length: 19 amino acids. CDR1 is SGHAT and CDR2 is FQNNGV in the germline V gene. The CDR3 bases are TGTGCCAGCACCTTAGGTGGGCTGGGAGGGGGTAAAATCTACAATGAGCAGTTCTTC. Protein product: CASTLGGLGGGKIYNEQFF.

The genes are TRBV9 and TRBJ2-2; 9 bases agree with TRBD2. There are 19 residues in the CDR3. V shed 4 bases, J shed 3 bases, and the junction held 16 bases outside the gene matches. Germline CDR1 is SGDLS and CDR2 is YYNGEE. The DNA of the CDR3 is TGTGCCAGCAGCTTCGGACTATACGGCGGGAGGGGAGACACCGGGGAGCTGTTTTTT. This sequence encodes CASSFGLYGGRGDTGELFF.

The chain couples TRBV11-2 to TRBJ2-7; D uncertain. This CDR3 has 13 amino acids. The ends were cut back, 1 base at V and 6 bases at J, with 10 bases in the middle. Germline V gives CDR1 SGHAT, CDR2 FQNNGV. Written as DNA, the CDR3 is TGTGCCAGCAGCTTAGGACTTGTGCGCGAGCAGTACTTC. Protein: CASSLGLVREQYF.

This chain links TRBV10-3 with TRBJ2-7, with a weak D call TRBD1 (6 bases). CDR1 is ENHRY and CDR2 is SYGVKD in the germline V gene. V gave up 3 bases and J gave up 1 base, with 10 bases separating them. There are 14 residues in the CDR3. The CDR3 region is CAISEDRTSYEQYF. The CDR3 coding sequence is TGTGCCATCAGTGAAGACAGGACTTCCTACGAGCAGTACTTC.

V usage is TRBV4-1 and J usage is TRBJ2-1; TRBD1 aligns across 9 bases. This CDR3 has 14 residues. Per germline, CDR1 MGHRA and CDR2 YSYEKL. The ends lost 6 bases at V and 7 bases at J; junction bases unmatched: 7. CDR3: CASRKGGQGNEQFF. Written as DNA, the CDR3 is TGCGCCAGCAGAAAGGGGGGACAGGGTAATGAGCAGTTCTTC.

The chain is built from TRBV5-4 and TRBJ1-4; TRBD1 aligns across 8 bases. This CDR3 has 15 residues. The V segment lost 0 bases and the J segment 5 bases; nucleotides outside the gene matches: 3. The germline V gene encodes CDR1 SGHNT and CDR2 YYREEE (reference sequence). The CDR3 reads CASSLDQGANEKLFF. The CDR3 coding sequence is TGTGCCAGCAGCTTGGACCAGGGGGCGAATGAAAAACTGTTTTTT.

The CDR3: CASSLKVEQYF. DNA of the CDR3: TGTGCCAGCAGTTTAAAGGTCGAGCAGTACTTC. V is TRBV28 and J is TRBJ2-7; D gene uncertain. Trimming cost V 2 bases and J 6 bases, with 5 bases left between them. The length of the CDR3 is 11 residues. Germline-derived CDR1 and CDR2 are MDHEN and SYDVKM.

V gene TRBV30 combines with J gene TRBJ2-3, with a weak D call TRBD2 (6 bases). The CDR3 is 14 amino acids. Germline assignment: CDR1 GTSNPN and CDR2 SVGIG (reference sequence). V was shortened by 2 bases and J by 2 bases, with 11 bases between the two germline ends. Here the CDR3 reads CAWSNGGPTDTQYF. The CDR3 DNA sequence: TGTGCCTGGAGTAACGGGGGACCCACAGATACGCAGTATTTT.

The CDR3 loop reads CSVERDGNEQFF. CDR3 nucleotide sequence: TGCAGCGTTGAACGCGATGGAAATGAGCAGTTCTTC. J is TRBJ2-1 and V is TRBV29-1; no reliable D call. CDR1 and CDR2 (germline): SQVTM, ANQGSEA. The V and J ends lost 2 bases and 7 bases respectively, with 9 bases between them. The CDR3 extends over 12 amino acids.